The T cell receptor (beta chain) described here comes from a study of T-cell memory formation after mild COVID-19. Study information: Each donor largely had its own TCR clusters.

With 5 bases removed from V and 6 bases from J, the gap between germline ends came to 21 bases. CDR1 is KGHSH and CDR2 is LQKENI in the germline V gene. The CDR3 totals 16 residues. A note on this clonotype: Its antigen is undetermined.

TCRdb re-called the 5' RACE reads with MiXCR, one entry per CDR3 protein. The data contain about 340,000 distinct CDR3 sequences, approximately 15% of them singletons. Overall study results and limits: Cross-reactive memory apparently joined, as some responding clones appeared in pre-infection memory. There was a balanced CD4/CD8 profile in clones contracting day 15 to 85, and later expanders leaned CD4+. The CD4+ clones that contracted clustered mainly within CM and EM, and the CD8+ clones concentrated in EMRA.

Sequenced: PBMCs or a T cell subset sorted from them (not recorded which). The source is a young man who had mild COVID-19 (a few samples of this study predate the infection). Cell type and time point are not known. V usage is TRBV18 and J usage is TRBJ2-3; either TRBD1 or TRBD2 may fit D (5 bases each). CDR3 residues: CASSSSGTIGTDTQYF. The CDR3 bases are TGTGCCAGCTCATCTTCCGGGACCATCGGGACCGATACGCAGTATTTT.